The rows below give T cell receptor beta chains drawn from one sample of a study of T cells after yellow fever vaccination. TCRdb fed the 5' RACE reads into MiXCR, producing one record per CDR3 protein. Seen here are around 310,000 distinct CDR3 sequences, roughly 3.5% observed once, and the top ten hold 23%. The input for sequencing was PBMCs, taken on the day of the yellow fever booster vaccination. The receptors derive from a man between 18 and 29 years old who received the YFV17D yellow fever vaccine. Each CDR3 is given with its conserved first and last residue. D genes are given only for firm matches. Only part of the rows carry a size: once, few, many, or a class if the clone is expanded.

clone_size	j_call	d_call	v_call	cdr3_aa	cdr3_nt
many	TRBJ2-7	-	TRBV7-9	CASSLSGHEQYF	TGTGCCAGCAGCCTTAGCGGTCACGAGCAGTACTTC
many	TRBJ2-2	TRBD1	TRBV10-2	CASSRTGSMTGELFF	TGCGCCAGCTCCAGGACAGGGTCTATGACCGGGGAGCTGTTTTTT
few	TRBJ2-1	TRBD2	TRBV6-1	CASSIGGGAVNEQFF	TGTGCCAGCAGTATCGGCGGGGGGGCGGTAAATGAGCAGTTCTTC
few	TRBJ2-1	-	TRBV12-5	CASGLGALSYNEQFF	TGTGCTAGTGGTTTGGGGGCGTTAAGTTACAATGAGCAGTTCTTC
many	TRBJ2-3	-	TRBV18	CASSPAGDTQYF	TGTGCCAGCTCACCGGCAGGAGATACGCAGTATTTT
few	TRBJ2-1	TRBD1	TRBV11-2	CASSLNSQGSEQFF	TGTGCCAGCAGCTTGAACTCACAGGGGAGTGAGCAGTTCTTC
-	TRBJ1-4	-	TRBV12-3/TRBV12-4	CASSRNQGYEKLFF	TGTGCCAGCAGCCGAAATCAGGGTTATGAAAAACTGTTTTTT
-	TRBJ2-4	TRBD1	TRBV19	CASSIGAGTGVNIQYF	TGTGCCAGTAGTATAGGGGCCGGGACAGGGGTAAACATTCAGTACTTC
-	TRBJ1-2	TRBD1	TRBV7-2	CASSPRGQGNYGYTF	TGTGCCAGCAGCCCGAGAGGACAGGGGAACTATGGCTACACCTTC
-	TRBJ1-3	-	TRBV7-9	CASSPAGAGNTIYF	TGTGCCAGCAGCCCTGCCGGGGCTGGAAACACCATATATTTT
many	TRBJ2-7	-	TRBV7-9	CASSPPEGFSYEQYF	TGTGCCAGCAGCCCCCCGGAGGGCTTCTCCTACGAGCAGTACTTC
many	TRBJ1-1	-	TRBV5-6	CASSLGVTEAFF	TGTGCCAGCAGCTTGGGGGTAACTGAAGCTTTCTTT
many	TRBJ2-1	TRBD2	TRBV5-1	CASSLPLAGGDNEQFF	TGCGCCAGCAGCTTACCACTAGCGGGGGGTGACAATGAGCAGTTCTTC
many	TRBJ2-5	-	TRBV29-1	CSVGLQETQYF	TGCAGCGTTGGCCTCCAAGAGACCCAGTACTTC